The subject of this entry is one TCR beta chain. This PCR relied on a set of 60 Vbeta primers and 13 Jbeta primers. The method was immunoSEQ multiplex PCR; TCRdb's version includes in-frame clones alone and lacks a portion of them. Of approximately 150,000 clones detected, around 80% appear once; the ten largest clones hold 4.5% to 5.5%. These data originate in a study of cytomegalovirus exposure and HLA in healthy donors. The V and J ends lost 4 bases and 3 bases respectively, with 10 bases between them. The CDR3 sequence is 13 residues long. In germline, CDR1 is SGHTA, CDR2 FQGTGA. The sequenced material came from PBMCs. The clonotype was recovered from a man aged 35 to 55 in good health and CMV-seronegative. This rearrangement joins TRBV7-3 to TRBJ2-7; D remains unclear. The CDR3, as DNA: TGTGCCAGCAGCTCCCTATTTAACTACGAGCAGTACTTC. Protein: CASSSLFNYEQYF.